These 27 T cell receptor beta chains share one sample of origin, sequenced in a study of blood T cell repertoires in COVID-19. Clones were read by immunoSEQ multiplex PCR, and TCRdb kept only the in-frame ones, dropping some. The data hold 150,000 to 190,000 clones, with 80% observed a single time. The sample comprised peripheral blood. The source is a man in his sixties with acute or convalescent COVID-19.

The rearrangement uses TRBV11-2 and TRBJ2-5, with 8 positions matching TRBD1. Trimming cost V 1 base and J 1 base; bases outside gene matches: 5. The CDR3 spans 16 residues. Germline loops: CDR1 SGHAT, CDR2 FQNNGV. The DNA for the CDR3 is TGTGCCAGCAGCTTAGTCGACAGGGGACCCCAAGAGACCCAGTACTTC. Translation: CASSLVDRGPQETQYF.

This rearrangement joins TRBV18 to TRBJ2-7, with D possibly matching TRBD1 (6 bases). CDR3 length: 15 amino acids. The germline gives CDR1 KGHSH, CDR2 LQKENI. Trimming took 2 bases from V and 0 from J, leaving 11 bases between them. The CDR3 region is CASSPVQGSSYEQYF. CDR3 nucleotide sequence: TGTGCCAGCTCACCAGTCCAGGGGAGCTCCTACGAGCAGTACTTC.

This clone was detected a few times. The chain combines TRBV6-5 with TRBJ2-7; a weak D match, TRBD1 (5 bases). This CDR3 is 16 amino acids long. Between the trimmed V and J ends, which lost 0 bases and 4 bases, there was a span of 16 bases. Germline lookup yields CDR1 MNHEY and CDR2 SVGAGI. For the CDR3, the DNA is TGTGCCAGCAGTTACTCGAGCATGAGCAGGGCTTACGAGCAGTACTTC. Encoded protein: CASSYSSMSRAYEQYF.

This clone was counted between two and nine times. The genes are TRBV7-2 and TRBJ2-7; 9 bases are shared with TRBD1. The V and J ends lost 0 bases and 2 bases, in that order; junction bases with no gene match: 11. The CDR3 length is 18 residues. Germline values: CDR1 SGHTA, CDR2 FQGNSA. Here the CDR3 reads CASSLAGSGTGSAYEQYF. CDR3 nucleotide sequence: TGTGCCAGCAGCTTAGCGGGTTCCGGGACAGGGTCCGCCTACGAGCAGTACTTC.

This chain links TRBV28 with TRBJ2-7, with TRBD2 identical over 8 bases. CDR1 is MDHEN, CDR2 SYDVKM, per germline. CDR3 length equals 16 residues. V trimming: 6 bases; J trimming: 4 bases; junction bases outside the gene matches: 14. This CDR3 is CASSFLGTGRGYEQYF. DNA for the CDR3: TGTGCCAGCAGCTTCCTCGGGACCGGGAGGGGATACGAGCAGTACTTC.

The chain recombines TRBV6-2 or TRBV6-3 with TRBJ2-7, with 7 positions matching TRBD2. V shed 2 bases, J shed 0 bases, and the junction held 7 bases outside the gene matches. In germline, CDR1 is MNHEY, CDR2 SVGEGT. The CDR3 has 16 amino acids. CDR3 sequence reads: CASSYGGVAGSYEQYF. The CDR3 DNA reads as TGTGCCAGCAGTTACGGTGGGGTAGCGGGCTCCTACGAGCAGTACTTC.

V usage is TRBV29-1 and J usage is TRBJ1-1; the D is unclear. The germline gives CDR1 SQVTM, CDR2 ANQGSEA. V was cut by 2 bases and J by 0 bases, with 7 bases left in between. The CDR3 covers 13 residues. This chain's CDR3 is CSVETVLNTEAFF. The CDR3 coding sequence is TGCAGCGTTGAAACGGTACTGAACACTGAAGCTTTCTTT.

This clone was seen more than once but under ten times. The CDR3 DNA reads TGTGCCAGCAGCCTGCTTGGACGGGGATTAGGTAACACCATATATTTT. Translated: CASSLLGRGLGNTIYF. The chain employs TRBV7-2 and TRBJ1-3; D remains ambiguous. This CDR3 is built from 16 residues. Germline V CDR1 and CDR2: SGHTA, FQGNSA. The ends were cut back, 5 bases at V and 7 bases at J, with 21 bases in the middle.

The chain employs TRBV6-2 or TRBV6-3 and TRBJ1-1; unclear D gene. The germline gives CDR1 MNHEY, CDR2 SVGEGT. Trimming shortened V by 2 bases and J by 7 bases, and 14 bases separated the two germline ends. This CDR3 region has 14 residues. This CDR3 reads CASSYDGLGGEAFF. CDR3 sequence (DNA): TGTGCCAGCAGTTACGACGGCCTAGGCGGTGAAGCTTTCTTT.

The chain has TRBV3-1 (or the pseudogene TRBV3-2) and TRBJ1-2; unclear D gene. Between the trimmed V and J ends, which lost 1 base and 0 bases, there was a span of 9 bases. In germline, CDR1 is LGHDT, CDR2 YNNKEL (reference sequence). CDR3 length: 15 amino acids. The CDR3 sequence: CASSQVLRANYGYTF. The DNA of the CDR3 is TGTGCCAGCAGCCAAGTTTTGAGAGCTAACTATGGCTACACCTTC.

This chain connects TRBV2 to TRBJ1-3, with D unresolved. Looked up from germline, CDR1 is SNHLY and CDR2 is FYNNEI. The CDR3 runs 13 residues. Trimming removed 7 bases at V and 0 bases at J, with 7 bases between. The CDR3 sequence: CASKQNSGNTIYF. Written as DNA, the CDR3 is TGTGCCAGCAAACAGAACTCTGGAAACACCATATATTTT.

This clone has more than one count but fewer than ten. V and J are TRBV7-6 and TRBJ1-6; D might be TRBD1 (5 bases). Germline V gene lookup returns CDR1 SGHVS and CDR2 FNYEAQ. V lost 1 base to trimming and J lost 2 bases, with 15 bases between them. The CDR3 extends over 18 amino acids. CDR3 sequence: CASSLEAGPSAYNSPLHF. The CDR3 DNA sequence: TGTGCCAGCAGCTTAGAGGCAGGGCCCTCTGCCTATAATTCACCCCTCCACTTT.

CDR3 in amino acids: CASSPEGTGGYGYTF. For the CDR3, the DNA is TGCGCCAGCAGCCCCGAGGGGACAGGGGGCTATGGCTACACCTTC. The J gene is TRBJ1-2, the V gene TRBV5-1; 11 bases line up with TRBD1. Per germline, CDR1 SGHRS and CDR2 YFSETQ. The CDR3 runs to 15 residues. The V segment lost 4 bases and the J segment 4 bases; nucleotides outside the gene matches: 6.

V gene TRBV10-3 combines with J gene TRBJ2-3; D gene ambiguous. V was pared by 7 bases and J by 0 bases, with 14 bases between. The CDR3 contains 15 residues. Per germline, CDR1 ENHRY and CDR2 SYGVKD. DNA for the CDR3: TGTGCCATCAAAGCCACCATGCTTAGCACAGATACGCAGTATTTT. It specifies CAIKATMLSTDTQYF.

This clone has only one observation. The gene calls are TRBV29-1 and TRBJ2-7; D might be TRBD2 (6 bases). V was cut by 4 bases and J by 4 bases, with 23 bases left in between. CDR1 and CDR2 from the germline V gene are SQVTM and ANQGSEA. The CDR3 totals 16 residues. The DNA for the CDR3 is TGCAGCGTTGTGCCCGTTGGAGGGGCGGCTGGGTACGAGCAGTACTTC. Its protein is CSVVPVGGAAGYEQYF.

J is TRBJ2-2 and V is TRBV5-4, with 7 positions matching TRBD2. Germline assignment: CDR1 SGHNT and CDR2 YYREEE (reference sequence). V lost 0 bases and J lost 4; bases outside the gene matches: 3. The CDR3 contains 15 residues. The CDR3 is CASSLAPSGTGELFF. In DNA form, the CDR3 reads TGTGCCAGCAGCTTGGCCCCTAGCGGCACCGGGGAGCTGTTTTTT.

The genes are TRBV9 and TRBJ1-1; no clear D. V gave up 4 bases and J gave up 2 bases, with 15 bases separating them. CDR3 size: 15 residues. CDR1 and CDR2 (germline): SGDLS, YYNGEE. The CDR3 nucleotides are TGTGCCAGCAGCTCGGGAGGGAGGGTTAACACTGAAGCTTTCTTT. Protein product: CASSSGGRVNTEAFF.

The J gene is TRBJ1-2, the V gene TRBV9; 8 bases line up with TRBD1. The CDR3 runs 16 residues. The junction had 10 bases not matched to a gene; V was cut back by 0 bases and J by 6 bases. Germline V gives CDR1 SGDLS, CDR2 YYNGEE. The CDR3 protein is CASSVAPGGVGHGYTF. For the CDR3, the DNA is TGTGCCAGCAGCGTAGCACCAGGGGGCGTTGGGCATGGCTACACCTTC.

The chain has TRBV10-3 and TRBJ2-1, with 12 bases identical to TRBD2. With 8 bases clipped from V and 10 bases from J, the junction kept 6 bases outside the gene matches. Germline V gives CDR1 ENHRY, CDR2 SYGVKD. This CDR3 spans 13 amino acids. CDR3 residues: CAIRLAGVGEQFF. CDR3 nucleotide sequence: TGTGCCATCCGACTAGCGGGAGTAGGCGAGCAGTTCTTC.

A few counts support this clone. The CDR3 here is CSATGFEAFF. In DNA form, the CDR3 reads TGCAGTGCTACAGGGTTTGAAGCTTTCTTT. The rearrangement uses TRBV20-1 and TRBJ1-1; the D gene is possibly TRBD1 (5 bases). The CDR3 consists of 10 residues. Between the trimmed V and J ends, which lost 4 bases and 7 bases, there was a span of 7 bases. Germline V gives CDR1 DFQATT, CDR2 SNEGSKA (reference sequence).

The genes are TRBV5-4 and TRBJ2-7, with D possibly matching TRBD1 (5 bases). The V gene's germline CDR1 is SGHNT and CDR2 YYREEE (reference sequence). This CDR3 has 12 amino acids. V lost 3 bases and J 3 bases, leaving 7 bases between the germline ends. This CDR3 is CASSSQGYEQYF. Written as DNA, the CDR3 is TGTGCCAGCAGCTCCCAGGGCTACGAGCAGTACTTC.

The CDR3 sequence: CASSQRSGGASDTQYF. The CDR3 nucleotides are TGCGCCAGCAGCCAGCGCAGCGGGGGGGCCTCAGATACGCAGTATTTT. The V call is TRBV4-3, the J call TRBJ2-3; TRBD2 agrees at 10 bases. The V and J ends lost 3 bases and 4 bases, in that order; junction bases with no gene match: 7. This CDR3 region has 16 residues. Germline lookup yields CDR1 LGHNA and CDR2 YSLEER.

The V and J genes are TRBV2 and TRBJ2-5; tentatively, D is TRBD2 (6 bases). Trimming stripped 0 bases from V and 14 bases from J, with 10 bases between. CDR3 length: 11 amino acids. Germline CDR1 and CDR2: SNHLY and FYNNEI. The CDR3 protein is CASSEAAGHYF. CDR3 nucleotides: TGTGCCAGCAGTGAAGCGGCGGGGCACTACTTC.

The chain recombines TRBV11-2 with TRBJ2-1; D perhaps matches TRBD2 (6 bases). This CDR3 has 15 residues. V shed 4 bases and J shed 4 bases, with 14 bases lying between them. The germline V gene encodes CDR1 SGHAT and CDR2 FQNNGV. CDR3 sequence (DNA): TGTGCCAGCAGCTCCGGTAGCGGAGCGTACAATGAGCAGTTCTTC. Translation: CASSSGSGAYNEQFF.

This clone was seen only once. This sequence joins TRBV2 and TRBJ1-2, with 12 bases that match TRBD1. This CDR3 is 15 amino acids long. The junction had 4 bases not matched to a gene; V was cut back by 2 bases and J by 6 bases. CDR1 and CDR2 from the germline V gene are SNHLY and FYNNEI. The CDR3 nucleotides are TGTGCCAGCAGTGAAATGGGACAGGGGGCAAATGGCTACACCTTC. Amino acid sequence: CASSEMGQGANGYTF.

This sequence joins TRBV20-1 and TRBJ1-1, with 8 bases aligning to TRBD1. CDR3 length equals 11 residues. Trimming took 3 bases from V and 8 from J; bases not matched to a gene: 2. Per germline, CDR1 DFQATT and CDR2 SNEGSKA (reference sequence). Written as DNA, the CDR3 is TGCAGTGCTAGGGGGGACAGGGAAGCTTTCTTT. This codes for CSARGDREAFF.

The chain has TRBV3-1 (or the pseudogene TRBV3-2) and TRBJ1-4, with 10 bases matching TRBD1. This CDR3 is built from 15 residues. The V gene end was trimmed by 4 bases and the J gene end by 5 bases; junction bases not matched to a gene: 4. The germline CDR1 and CDR2 sequences are LGHDT and YNNKEL (reference sequence). Written as DNA, the CDR3 is TGTGCCAGCAGCCTCATGGACAGGGGGAATGAAAAACTGTTTTTT. Translation gives CASSLMDRGNEKLFF.